Below, 24 T cell receptor beta chains from the same sample are listed, as sequenced in a study of T cells in Graves' hyperthyroidism and ophthalmopathy. RNA transcripts provided the source from which TCR beta CDR3 regions were amplified. A first-round RT-PCR of the TCR CDR3 used the HTBI primer set. Via MiXCR, TCRdb re-called the multiplex PCR reads, giving one row per CDR3 protein. The repertoire holds about 640,000 distinct CDR3 sequences, with less than 25% as singletons. The source material was blood. These receptors all stem from a young man with Graves' ophthalmopathy.

This clonotype came up many times. The rearrangement uses TRBV5-1 and TRBJ2-3, with TRBD2 matching 9 bases. J was trimmed by 3 bases and V by 5 bases; bases with no gene match: 10. Germline V lookup: CDR1 SGHRS, CDR2 YFSETQ. CDR3 length equals 16 residues. The CDR3 nucleotides are TGCGCCAGCAGAGCTGGCCTAGCGGGATCAACAGATACGCAGTATTTT. It specifies CASRAGLAGSTDTQYF. The whole variable domain, filled in from reference TRBV5-1 and TRBJ2-3, reads KAGVTQTPRYLIKTRGQQVTLSCSPISGHRSVSWYQQTPGQGLQFLFEYFSETQRNKGNFPGRFSGRQFSNSRSEMNVSTLELGDSALYLCASRAGLAGSTDTQYFGPGTRLTVL.

This clonotype was seen a few times. The chain employs TRBV7-8 and TRBJ2-3; 7 nucleotides match TRBD1. The CDR3 has 18 residues. Germline V lookup: CDR1 SGHVS, CDR2 FQNEAQ. Trimming removed 1 base from V and 5 bases from J; junction bases left unmatched: 15. CDR3 amino acids: CASSLGPVLTGTVDTQYF. CDR3 coding DNA: TGTGCCAGCAGCTTAGGCCCTGTCCTGACAGGGACGGTAGATACGCAGTATTTT.

In this sample, this clonotype turned up a few times. A junction boundary mismatches the germline segment, possibly from a read error. The chain carries TRBV10-3 and TRBJ1-5; tentative D call: TRBD1 (5 bases). CDR3 length: 13 amino acids. Per the germline V gene, CDR1 is ENHRY and CDR2 is SYGVKD. The CDR3 here is CAMSDSHNQPQHF. The CDR3 DNA reads as TGTGCCATGAGTGACAGCCACAATCAGCCCCAGCATTTT.

The chain recombines TRBV5-1 with TRBJ1-5, with no clear D. CDR3 length: 15 amino acids. The V gene's germline CDR1 is SGHRS and CDR2 YFSETQ. V lost 4 bases to trimming and J lost 0 bases, with 11 bases between them. The CDR3 bases are TGCGCCAGCAGCCCCGGCCGTTATAGCAATCAGCCCCAGCATTTT. Encoded protein: CASSPGRYSNQPQHF.

This clonotype turned up a few times. The V call is TRBV6-1, the J call TRBJ2-1; the D gene is possibly TRBD1 (6 bases). Germline V gene lookup returns CDR1 MNHNS and CDR2 SASEGT. This CDR3 is 17 amino acids long. The ends were cut back, 5 bases at V and 2 bases at J, with 19 bases in the middle. The CDR3 DNA reads TGTGCCAGCAGTTCTTTCACAGGGCCAGAGACCTACAATGAGCAGTTCTTC. Translation gives CASSSFTGPETYNEQFF.

About this clonotype itself: Relative to the germline gene, one junction end is altered; a read error may explain this. This chain connects TRBV5-1 to TRBJ2-1; D unresolved. Per germline, CDR1 SGHRS and CDR2 YFSETQ. This CDR3 has 13 amino acids. CDR3 in amino acids: CASTHPARREQFF. The CDR3 bases are TGTGCCAGCACCCACCCAGCAAGGCGGGAGCAGTTCTTC.

This clonotype was observed many times. This rearrangement joins TRBV3-1 to TRBJ2-1; 7 bases line up with TRBD2. Per the germline V gene, CDR1 is LGHDT and CDR2 is YNNKEL (reference sequence). This CDR3 has 16 residues. V gave up 0 bases and J gave up 5 bases; unmatched junction bases: 7. CDR3 sequence (DNA): TGTGCCAGCAGCCAAGATGGGAGGGCACGGGACAATGAGCAGTTCTTC. Protein: CASSQDGRARDNEQFF.

The rearrangement uses TRBV20-1 and TRBJ2-7, with D possibly matching TRBD1 (5 bases). CDR1 is DFQATT and CDR2 is SNEGSKA in the germline V gene (reference sequence). The CDR3 has 12 residues. V lost 2 bases and J 2 bases, leaving 7 bases between the germline ends. The CDR3 sequence is CSARWGAYEQYF. CDR3 bases: TGCAGTGCTAGATGGGGCGCCTACGAGCAGTACTTC.

J is TRBJ1-1 and V is TRBV29-1; TRBD1 matches 9 bases. V was pared by 1 base and J by 0 bases, with 18 bases of the junction left unmatched. The CDR3 has 20 residues. Germline-derived CDR1 and CDR2 are SQVTM and ANQGSEA. The CDR3 bases are TGCAGCGTTGAAGTTTACGTAAAACGGACAGGGGCCCAAATGAACACTGAAGCTTTCTTT. Translating it yields CSVEVYVKRTGAQMNTEAFF.

The chain combines TRBV7-6 with TRBJ1-1, with 8 bases fitting TRBD1. This CDR3 is built from 16 residues. The germline gives CDR1 SGHVS, CDR2 FNYEAQ. V trimming: 5 bases; J trimming: 0 bases; junction bases outside the gene matches: 8. The CDR3 DNA reads as TGTGCCAGCAGCCCCGGGACAGGAGCCATGAACACTGAAGCTTTCTTT. As protein: CASSPGTGAMNTEAFF.

The genes are TRBV4-2 and TRBJ1-2; D is unclear. V dropped 0 bases and J dropped 5 bases, with 13 bases sitting between them. Germline V gene data show CDR1 as LGHNA and CDR2 as YNFKEQ. The length of the CDR3 is 15 residues. CDR3 amino acids: CASSQDRSQAYGYTF. CDR3 coding DNA: TGTGCCAGCAGCCAAGATAGAAGTCAGGCTTATGGCTACACCTTC.

This clonotype was counted at least ten times. The chain links TRBV30 to TRBJ2-2; no firm D call. V lost 5 bases and J 5 bases, leaving 3 bases between the germline ends. CDR1 is GTSNPN, CDR2 SVGIG, per germline (reference sequence). CDR3 length: 10 residues. The CDR3 loop is CAWSTGELFF. The CDR3 nucleotides are TGTGCCTGGTCTACCGGGGAGCTGTTTTTT. Full variable domain (rest looked up from reference TRBV30 and TRBJ2-2): SQTIHQWPATLVQPVGSPLSLECTVEGTSNPNLYWYRQAAGRGLQLLFYSVGIGQISSEVPQNLSASRPQDRQFILSSKKLLLSDSGFYLCAWSTGELFFGEGSRLTVL.

This sequence joins TRBV28 and TRBJ2-2; no definite D call. CDR3 size: 12 residues. The germline CDR1 and CDR2 sequences are MDHEN and SYDVKM. The ends were cut back, 7 bases at V and 4 bases at J, with 7 bases in the middle. The CDR3 protein is CASMTVTGELFF. The CDR3 DNA reads as TGTGCCAGCATGACGGTCACCGGGGAGCTGTTTTTT.

Many counts were recorded for this clonotype. V and J are TRBV30 and TRBJ1-5; D perhaps matches TRBD1 (5 bases). The CDR3 covers 14 residues. Germline CDR1 GTSNPN, CDR2 SVGIG (reference sequence). Trimming shortened V by 1 base and J by 2 bases, and 9 bases separated the two germline ends. The DNA for the CDR3 is TGTGCCTGGAGTGGGGGGGTTGGCAATCAGCCCCAGCATTTT. It encodes CAWSGGVGNQPQHF.

The V call is TRBV5-1, the J call TRBJ1-4; TRBD1 matches at 10 bases. The CDR3 covers 16 residues. V shed 4 bases and J 5 bases; nucleotides not matched to a gene: 8. Germline V gene data show CDR1 as SGHRS and CDR2 as YFSETQ. CDR3 DNA: TGCGCCAGCAGCCCGTCGAGGGACAGGGGAAATGAAAAACTGTTTTTT. Translation: CASSPSRDRGNEKLFF.

This clonotype was detected a few times. This chain joins TRBV24-1 and TRBJ2-1, with 7 bases aligning to TRBD2. J gave up 7 bases and V 2 bases, and 16 bases lay outside the gene matches. CDR1 is KGHDR, CDR2 SFDVKD, per germline. The CDR3 consists of 18 residues. The CDR3 sequence: CATSDYYGGGPSPNEQFF. Written as DNA, the CDR3 is TGTGCCACCAGTGATTATTATGGGGGAGGGCCCAGTCCGAATGAGCAGTTCTTC.

CDR3 in amino acids: CALQGLAGAGYEQYF. CDR3 nucleotides: TGTGCATTACAAGGACTAGCGGGAGCGGGGTACGAGCAGTACTTC. V and J are TRBV30 and TRBJ2-7; 13 bases are a match to TRBD2. The CDR3 is 15 amino acids. CDR1 is GTSNPN, CDR2 SVGIG, per germline (reference sequence).

The chain recombines TRBV5-1 with TRBJ1-1; D gene ambiguous. There are 13 residues in the CDR3. V was cut by 2 bases and J by 2 bases, with 7 bases left in between. CDR1 and CDR2 from the germline V gene are SGHRS and YFSETQ. This chain's CDR3 is CASSFTQNTEAFF. The CDR3 region has the DNA TGCGCCAGCAGCTTTACCCAAAACACTGAAGCTTTCTTT.

This clonotype was counted only a few times. Being one base from a much bigger clone, this may be a read error. The chain combines TRBV7-8 with TRBJ1-2; D unclear. The germline V gene encodes CDR1 SGHVS and CDR2 FQNEAQ. Trimming cost V 0 bases and J 4 bases, with 9 bases left between them. The CDR3 covers 14 residues. CDR3 coding DNA: TGTGCCAGCAGCTTAGCGGCAATGGTCTATGGCTACACCTTC. This translates into CASSLAAMVYGYTF.

V gene TRBV6-5 combines with J gene TRBJ1-3; D call uncertain. The V end was cut by 0 bases, the J end by 0 bases, with 9 bases between. The germline gives CDR1 MNHEY, CDR2 SVGAGI. The CDR3 covers 16 residues. The CDR3 sequence: CASSYSSLNSGNTIYF. The CDR3 nucleotides read TGTGCCAGCAGTTACTCCTCCCTGAACTCTGGAAACACCATATATTTT.

This chain uses TRBV28 with TRBJ2-1; D uncertain. V lost 5 bases and J lost 3, with 17 bases in between. There are 16 residues in the CDR3. Germline lookup yields CDR1 MDHEN and CDR2 SYDVKM. The CDR3 coding sequence is TGTGCCAGCAGTCCCGAGGCCAATTGGGGCTACAATGAGCAGTTCTTC. It translates to CASSPEANWGYNEQFF.

This clonotype was found many times. This sequence joins TRBV12-3 or TRBV12-4 and TRBJ1-1; D not resolved. This CDR3 contains 13 residues. Trimming cost V 6 bases and J 5 bases, with 13 bases left between them. The CDR3: CASSQERRTEAFF. The CDR3 coding sequence is TGTGCCAGCAGCCAGGAGCGTAGAACTGAAGCTTTCTTT.

This chain uses TRBV7-3 with TRBJ2-2; tentative D call: TRBD1 (6 bases). Germline V gene lookup returns CDR1 SGHTA and CDR2 FQGTGA. The CDR3 is 16 amino acids. The V and J ends lost 1 base and 1 base respectively, with 10 bases between them. The CDR3 DNA is TGTGCCAGCAGCTTAAATCCGGGACAGAACACCGGGGAGCTGTTTTTT. Protein: CASSLNPGQNTGELFF.

This sequence joins TRBV19 and TRBJ2-7; D gene uncertain. The CDR3 has 11 amino acids. Trimming cost V 6 bases and J 7 bases, with 10 bases left between them. Looked up from germline, CDR1 is LNHDA and CDR2 is SQIVND (reference sequence). CDR3 residues: CASRSGREQYF. CDR3 coding DNA: TGTGCCAGTAGAAGTGGGCGGGAGCAGTACTTC.